The T cell receptor beta chain under discussion was sequenced for a study of blood T cell repertoires in COVID-19. V dropped 7 bases and J dropped 5; count of bases not matched to a gene: 7. Germline V gene data show CDR1 as MRHNA and CDR2 as SNTAGT. CDR3 size: 14 residues. Data came from immunoSEQ multiplex PCR; TCRdb stores just in-frame clones and leaves some out. The profile shows roughly 200,000 clones, about 83% of them singletons. The source material was PBMCs or T cells enriched from blood (not recorded which). The sequence was collected from a woman aged 30 to 39 who had recovered from COVID-19. The J gene is TRBJ1-1, the V gene TRBV6-4, with 10 positions matching TRBD1. CDR3 DNA: TGTGCCAGCAATGGGGACAGGGGAAGGACTGAAGCTTTCTTT. This codes for CASNGDRGRTEAFF.